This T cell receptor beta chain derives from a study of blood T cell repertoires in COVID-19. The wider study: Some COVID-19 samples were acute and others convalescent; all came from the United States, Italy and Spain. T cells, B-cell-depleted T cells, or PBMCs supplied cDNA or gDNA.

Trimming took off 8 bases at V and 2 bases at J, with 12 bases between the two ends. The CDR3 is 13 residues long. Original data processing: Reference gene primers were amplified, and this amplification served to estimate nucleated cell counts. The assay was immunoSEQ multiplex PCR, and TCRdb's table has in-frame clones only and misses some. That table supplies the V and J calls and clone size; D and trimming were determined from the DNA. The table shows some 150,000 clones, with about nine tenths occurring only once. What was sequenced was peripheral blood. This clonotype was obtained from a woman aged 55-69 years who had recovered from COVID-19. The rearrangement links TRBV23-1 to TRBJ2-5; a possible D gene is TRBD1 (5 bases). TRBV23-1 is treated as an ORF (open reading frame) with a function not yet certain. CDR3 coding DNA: TGCGCCAGCGGGGCGACAGCTCAAGAGACCCAGTACTTC. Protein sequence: CASGATAQETQYF.